This T cell receptor (beta chain) was captured by sequencing in a study of response to subunit inactivated influenza vaccine. A word on this clonotype: Its target is unknown.

Study results and caveats: New T cells are recruited in small numbers by each seasonal influenza vaccination, according to the authors' suggestion.

TCRdb recomputed calls from the RT-PCR reads with MiXCR, one row per CDR3 protein. This repertoire shows approximately 480,000 distinct CDR3 sequences, around 9.9% found once; its top ten account for more than 10%. With V trimmed by 2 bases and J by 3 bases, 6 bases remained unmatched. This CDR3 has 15 residues. Germline V gives CDR1 MNHEY, CDR2 SVGAGI. The sample here was PBMCs from blood, taken about 6 weeks after vaccination. The TCR originated in a man aged 45-60 years who received an inactivated influenza vaccine. The V and J genes are TRBV6-5 and TRBJ2-7; 8 bases agree with TRBD2. Written as DNA, the CDR3 is TGTGCCAGCAGTTACCAAAGCGGGAGCATCTACGAGCAGTACTTC. It is translated as CASSYQSGSIYEQYF.